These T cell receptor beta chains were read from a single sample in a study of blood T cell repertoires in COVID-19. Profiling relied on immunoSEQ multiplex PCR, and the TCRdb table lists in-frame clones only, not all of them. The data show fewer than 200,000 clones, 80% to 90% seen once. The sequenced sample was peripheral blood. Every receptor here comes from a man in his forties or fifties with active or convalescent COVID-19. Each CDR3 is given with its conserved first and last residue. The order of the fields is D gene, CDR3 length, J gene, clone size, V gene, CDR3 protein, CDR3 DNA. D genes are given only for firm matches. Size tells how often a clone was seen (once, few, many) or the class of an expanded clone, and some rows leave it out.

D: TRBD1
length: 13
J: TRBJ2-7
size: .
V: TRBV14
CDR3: CASSFTGAGEQYF
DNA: TGTGCCAGCAGCTTCACAGGGGCTGGGGAGCAGTACTTC

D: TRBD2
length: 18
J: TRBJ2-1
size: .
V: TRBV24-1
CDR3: CATSDLSPLRGEGNEQFF
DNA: TGTGCCACCAGTGATTTGAGCCCCCTGCGAGGGGAGGGCAATGAGCAGTTCTTC

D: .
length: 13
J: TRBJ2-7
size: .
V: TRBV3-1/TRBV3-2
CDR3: CASSQGGGYEQYF
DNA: TGTGCCAGCAGCCAGGGAGGGGGGTACGAGCAGTACTTC

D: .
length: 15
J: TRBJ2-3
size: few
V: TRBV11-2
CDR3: CASSLSPSSTDTQYF
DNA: TGTGCCAGCAGCCTAAGCCCTTCTAGCACAGATACGCAGTATTTT

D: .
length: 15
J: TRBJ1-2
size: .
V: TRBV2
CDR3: CASSEALGQNYGYTF
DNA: TGTGCCAGCAGTGAAGCGCTAGGACAGAACTATGGCTACACCTTC

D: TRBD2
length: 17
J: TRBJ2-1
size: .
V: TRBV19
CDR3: CASSIWGAGGRYNEQFF
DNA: TGTGCCAGTAGTATCTGGGGAGCGGGGGGGCGGTACAATGAGCAGTTCTTC

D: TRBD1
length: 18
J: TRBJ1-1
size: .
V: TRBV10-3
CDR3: CAISEGAVGQGASRGAFF
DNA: TGTGCCATCAGTGAGGGTGCGGTTGGACAGGGCGCGTCTCGTGGGGCTTTCTTT

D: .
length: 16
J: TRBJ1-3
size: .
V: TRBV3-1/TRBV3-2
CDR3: CASSLNDAGAGNTIYF
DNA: TGTGCCAGCAGCCTCAACGACGCGGGAGCTGGAAACACCATATATTTT

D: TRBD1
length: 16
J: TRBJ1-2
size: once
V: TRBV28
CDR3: CASSRDSTAAAYGYTF
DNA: TGTGCCAGCAGTAGGGACAGCACGGCGGCGGCCTATGGCTACACCTTC

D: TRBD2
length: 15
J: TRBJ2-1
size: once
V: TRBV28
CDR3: CASSTPGRGMNEQFF
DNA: TGTGCCAGCAGCACCCCTGGGCGGGGGATGAATGAGCAGTTCTTC

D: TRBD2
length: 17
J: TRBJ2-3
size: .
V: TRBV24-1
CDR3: CATSDWGTSGKLDTQYF
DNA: TGTGCCACCAGTGATTGGGGGACTAGCGGGAAGTTAGATACGCAGTATTTT

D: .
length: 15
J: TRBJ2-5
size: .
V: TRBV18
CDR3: CASSPPTGLRETQYF
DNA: TGTGCCAGCTCACCACCGACAGGCCTTCGGGAGACCCAGTACTTC

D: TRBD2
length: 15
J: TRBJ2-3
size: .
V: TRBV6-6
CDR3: CASSTSGTGTDTQYF
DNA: TGTGCCAGCTCGACTAGCGGGACGGGCACAGATACGCAGTATTTT

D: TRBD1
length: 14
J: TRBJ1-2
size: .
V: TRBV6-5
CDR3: CASRPGTGGVGYTF
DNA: TGTGCCAGCAGGCCCGGGACAGGGGGCGTTGGCTACACCTTC

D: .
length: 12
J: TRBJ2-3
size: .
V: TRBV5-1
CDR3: CASIGSTDTQYF
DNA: TGCGCCAGCATTGGCAGCACAGATACGCAGTATTTT

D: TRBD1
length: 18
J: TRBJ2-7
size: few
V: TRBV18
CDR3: CASSQGALVSVVGYEQYF
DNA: TGTGCCAGCTCACAGGGGGCGCTCGTATCAGTGGTTGGGTACGAGCAGTACTTC

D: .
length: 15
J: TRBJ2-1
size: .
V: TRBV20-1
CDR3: CSASGAGGSLNEQFF
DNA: TGCAGTGCCAGTGGGGCAGGGGGGTCCCTCAATGAGCAGTTCTTC

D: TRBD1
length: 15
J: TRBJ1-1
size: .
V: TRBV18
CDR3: CASSMGQGMNTEAFF
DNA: TGTGCCAGCTCAATGGGACAGGGCATGAACACTGAAGCTTTCTTT

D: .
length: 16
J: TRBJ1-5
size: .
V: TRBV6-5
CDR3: CASSYSSINSNQPQHF
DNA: TGTGCCAGCAGTTACTCGAGTATAAATAGCAATCAGCCCCAGCATTTT

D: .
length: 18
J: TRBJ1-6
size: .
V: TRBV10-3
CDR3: CAISESPGDLSYNSPLHF
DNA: TGTGCCATCAGTGAGTCGCCAGGGGACCTCTCCTATAATTCACCCCTCCACTTT

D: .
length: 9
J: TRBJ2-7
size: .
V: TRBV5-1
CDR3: CARQSKQYF
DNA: TGCGCCAGACAGAGCAAGCAGTACTTC

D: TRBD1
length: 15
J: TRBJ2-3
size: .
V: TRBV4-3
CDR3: CASSQLDRDTDTQYF
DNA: TGCGCCAGCAGCCAACTGGACAGGGACACAGATACGCAGTATTTT

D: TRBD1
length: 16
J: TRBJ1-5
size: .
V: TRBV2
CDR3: CASSSFGQASNQPQHF
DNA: TGTGCCAGCAGTTCTTTCGGACAGGCTAGCAATCAGCCCCAGCATTTT

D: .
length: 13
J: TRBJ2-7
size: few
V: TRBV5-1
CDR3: CASSLGLGYEQYF
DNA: TGCGCCAGCAGCTTGGGACTTGGCTACGAGCAGTACTTC

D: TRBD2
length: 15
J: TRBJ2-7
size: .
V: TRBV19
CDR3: CASSIVSGAIQEQYF
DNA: TGTGCCAGTAGTATAGTAAGCGGGGCAATCCAGGAGCAGTACTTC

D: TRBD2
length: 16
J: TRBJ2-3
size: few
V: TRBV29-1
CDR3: CSVEGGDYHPPDTQYF
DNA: TGCAGCGTTGAAGGGGGGGACTACCACCCCCCAGATACGCAGTATTTT

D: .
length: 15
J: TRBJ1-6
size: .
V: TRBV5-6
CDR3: CASSLVLDSNSPLHF
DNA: TGTGCCAGCAGCTTGGTTTTGGACAGTAATTCACCCCTCCACTTT

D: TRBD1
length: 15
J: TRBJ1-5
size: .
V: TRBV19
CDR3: CASSIQGATVEPQHF
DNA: TGTGCCAGTAGTATACAGGGGGCCACCGTGGAGCCCCAGCATTTT

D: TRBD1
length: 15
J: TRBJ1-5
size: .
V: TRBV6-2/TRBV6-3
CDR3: CASSYGTGGVQPQHF
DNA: TGTGCCAGCAGTTACGGGACAGGGGGGGTTCAGCCCCAGCATTTT

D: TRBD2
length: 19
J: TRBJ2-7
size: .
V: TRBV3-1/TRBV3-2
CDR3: CASSRRTGGGLAGGHEQYF
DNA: TGTGCCAGCAGCCGCCGGACAGGGGGTGGACTAGCGGGAGGCCACGAGCAGTACTTC

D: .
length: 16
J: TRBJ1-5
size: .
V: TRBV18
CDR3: CASSPRGQVGNQPQHF
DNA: TGTGCCAGCTCACCAAGAGGGCAGGTTGGAAATCAGCCCCAGCATTTT

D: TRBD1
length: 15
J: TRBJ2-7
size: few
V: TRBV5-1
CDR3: CASSWGQGPLSEQYF
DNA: TGCGCCAGCAGCTGGGGACAGGGGCCTTTGAGCGAGCAGTACTTC

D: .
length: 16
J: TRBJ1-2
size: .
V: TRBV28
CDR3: CASSFPLGSRDYGYTF
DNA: TGTGCCAGCAGTTTCCCCCTCGGATCGAGGGACTATGGCTACACCTTC

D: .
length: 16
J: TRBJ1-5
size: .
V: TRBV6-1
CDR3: CASSENRAGGYQPQHF
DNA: TGTGCCAGCAGTGAAAATAGGGCAGGAGGTTATCAGCCCCAGCATTTT

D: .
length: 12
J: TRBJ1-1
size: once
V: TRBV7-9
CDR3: CASSSSTAEAFF
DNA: TGTGCCAGCAGCTCGAGTACGGCTGAAGCTTTCTTT

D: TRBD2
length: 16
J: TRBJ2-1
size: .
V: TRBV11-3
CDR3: CASSQGTSGSYDEQFF
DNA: TGTGCCAGCAGCCAGGGGACTAGCGGGAGTTATGATGAGCAGTTCTTC

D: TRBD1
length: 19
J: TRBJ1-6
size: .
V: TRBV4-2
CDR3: CASSQAGQGFGSYNSPLHF
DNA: TGTGCCAGCAGCCAAGCGGGACAGGGTTTCGGTTCCTATAATTCACCCCTCCACTTT

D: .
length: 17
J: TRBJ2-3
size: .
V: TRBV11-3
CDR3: CASSLDGGGGRRDTQYF
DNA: TGTGCCAGCAGCTTAGATGGGGGCGGCGGGAGAAGAGATACGCAGTATTTT

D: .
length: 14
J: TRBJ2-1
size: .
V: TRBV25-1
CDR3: CASSENPSNNEQFF
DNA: TGTGCCAGCAGTGAAAATCCAAGCAATAATGAGCAGTTCTTC

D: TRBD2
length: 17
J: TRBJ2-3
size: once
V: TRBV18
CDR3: CASSPRLAGDSTDTQYF
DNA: TGTGCCAGCTCCCCTAGACTAGCGGGAGATTCCACAGATACGCAGTATTTT

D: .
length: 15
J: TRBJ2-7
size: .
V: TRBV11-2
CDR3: CASSLVRPSVYEQYF
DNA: TGTGCCAGCAGCTTAGTACGACCTAGCGTCTACGAGCAGTACTTC

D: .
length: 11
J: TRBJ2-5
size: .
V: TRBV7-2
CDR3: CASSQQETQYF
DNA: TGTGCCAGCAGCCAACAAGAGACCCAGTACTTC

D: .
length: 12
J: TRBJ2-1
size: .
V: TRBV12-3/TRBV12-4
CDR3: CASKEVYNEQFF
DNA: TGTGCCAGCAAGGAGGTCTACAATGAGCAGTTCTTC

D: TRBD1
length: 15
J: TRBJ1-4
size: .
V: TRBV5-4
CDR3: CASSSQGQGAEKLFF
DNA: TGTGCCAGCAGCTCCCAGGGGCAGGGGGCCGAAAAACTGTTTTTT

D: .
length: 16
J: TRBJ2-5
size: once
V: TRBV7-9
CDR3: CASSFPGMMAQETQYF
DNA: TGTGCCAGCAGCTTCCCCGGGATGATGGCTCAAGAGACCCAGTACTTC

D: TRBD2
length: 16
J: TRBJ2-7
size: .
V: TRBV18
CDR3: CASSPRLAGVGDEQYF
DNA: TGTGCCAGCTCACCAAGGCTAGCGGGAGTTGGGGACGAGCAGTACTTC

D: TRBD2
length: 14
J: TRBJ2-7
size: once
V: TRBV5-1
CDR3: CASGEAGPPYEQYF
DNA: TGCGCCAGCGGGGAAGCGGGACCCCCCTACGAGCAGTACTTC

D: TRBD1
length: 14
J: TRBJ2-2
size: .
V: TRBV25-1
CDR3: CASSDQGARGELFF
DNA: TGTGCCAGCAGTGATCAGGGGGCGCGAGGGGAGCTGTTTTTT

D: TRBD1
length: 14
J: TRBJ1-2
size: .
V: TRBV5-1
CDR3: CASSSTGGDYGYTF
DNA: TGCGCCAGCAGCTCAACAGGGGGCGACTATGGCTACACCTTC

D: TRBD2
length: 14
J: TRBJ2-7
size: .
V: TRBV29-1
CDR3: CSVDEREIPYEQYF
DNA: TGCAGCGTTGATGAGCGGGAGATCCCCTACGAGCAGTACTTC

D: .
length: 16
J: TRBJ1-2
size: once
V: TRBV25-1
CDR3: CASSDWGLPGNYGYTF
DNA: TGTGCCAGCAGTGACTGGGGACTCCCGGGGAACTATGGCTACACCTTC

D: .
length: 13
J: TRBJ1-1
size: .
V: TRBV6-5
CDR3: CASRPTANTEAFF
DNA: TGTGCCAGCAGACCGACAGCAAACACTGAAGCTTTCTTT

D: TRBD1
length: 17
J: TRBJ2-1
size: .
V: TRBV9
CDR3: CASSAQPGTGARHRQFF
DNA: TGTGCCAGCAGCGCGCAACCCGGGACAGGGGCTAGGCATAGGCAGTTCTTC

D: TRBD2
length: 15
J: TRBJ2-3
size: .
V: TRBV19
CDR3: CASSVGLAGRDTQYF
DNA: TGTGCCAGTAGTGTGGGCCTAGCGGGCAGGGATACGCAGTATTTT

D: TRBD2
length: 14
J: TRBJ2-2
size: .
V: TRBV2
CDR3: CASRGGSNTGELFF
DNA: TGTGCCAGCAGGGGAGGGTCTAATACCGGGGAGCTGTTTTTT

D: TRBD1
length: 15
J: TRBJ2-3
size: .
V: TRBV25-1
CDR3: CASSVQGVNTDTQYF
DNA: TGTGCCAGCAGTGTCCAGGGGGTTAACACAGATACGCAGTATTTT

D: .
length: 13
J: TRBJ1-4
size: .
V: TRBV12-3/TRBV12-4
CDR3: CASAAGSQEKLFF
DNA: TGTGCCAGCGCCGCCGGGAGCCAGGAAAAACTGTTTTTT

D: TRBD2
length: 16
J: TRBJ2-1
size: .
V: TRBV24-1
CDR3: CATSDLRGTSGNEQFF
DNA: TGTGCCACCAGTGATTTGCGGGGGACTAGCGGCAATGAGCAGTTCTTC